The entry below gives a single T cell receptor beta chain sequence along with its context. Each CDR3 protein gets one entry after TCRdb re-called the 5' RACE reads with MiXCR. The data show fewer than 450,000 distinct CDR3 sequences, 28% seen once. The V gene's germline CDR1 is DFQATT and CDR2 SNEGSKA (reference sequence). CDR3 size: 13 residues. The source of the sample is a study of identical twins' blood T cells. The clonotype originates from a woman aged 18 to 49 in good health. This chain joins TRBV20-1 and TRBJ2-3, with 8 bases aligning to TRBD2. The sequenced sample was PBMCs. The DNA of the CDR3 is TGCAGCCCCTCAGCGGGGGTGAGGGATACGCAGTATTTT. This codes for CSPSAGVRDTQYF.